The clone carrying this TCR beta chain was seen a few times. TCRdb's table, derived via immunoSEQ multiplex PCR, lists solely in-frame clones and lacks some. The table has 130,000 to 150,000 clones, over 85% seen once. The sample belongs to a study of T cell responses to AZD1222 COVID-19 vaccine. This CDR3 spans 13 amino acids. Trimming removed 2 bases from V and 8 bases from J; junction bases left unmatched: 3. In germline, CDR1 is SNHLY, CDR2 FYNNEI. The receptor was derived from an adult in good health. This chain connects TRBV2 to TRBJ2-1; 7 positions match TRBD1. The sequencing here drew on peripheral blood, taken on day 0 of AZD1222 vaccination. The CDR3, as DNA: TGTGCCAGCAGTGAACCTCAGGGGGATGAGCAGTTCTTC. This codes for CASSEPQGDEQFF.